The T cell receptor beta chain described here comes from a study of OX40 agonist ivuxolimab in advanced cancers. At the level of the whole study: The costimulatory receptor OX40 (CD134) was targeted by ivuxolimab, a fully human IgG2 agonistic monoclonal antibody. Prior anti-PD-1, anti-PD-L1 or anti-CTLA-4 therapy was permitted, and approximately 42% of dose-escalation patients had received checkpoint inhibitors. Of the roughly 51 patients in dose escalation, about 19 had hepatocellular carcinoma, some 15 had melanoma, 9 had renal cell carcinoma and 9 had head and neck cancer. Partial responses occurred in three dose-escalation patients, of whom one had hepatocellular carcinoma and two had cutaneous melanoma. The purpose of peripheral TCRbeta sequencing was to test whether ivuxolimab changed TCR sequence diversity and led to clonal T-cell expansion. Intravenous ivuxolimab was administered to patients every 2 weeks at six dose levels: 0.01, 0.1, 0.3, 1.5, 3 and 10 mg/kg. The paper reports the monotherapy dose-escalation portion (N of about 50 patients) of the phase I ivuxolimab trial. The dose-escalation cohort was 82.7% male with a mean age of roughly 60 years, ranging from roughly 20 to 80. The full study reports these points: At doses of 0.1 to 3.0 mg/kg, clonal expansion of both CD4+ and CD8+ T cells in blood was seen between baseline and week 6. Partial responders in the 0.1-3.0 mg/kg groups had among the lowest normalized peripheral clonal expansion, especially among CD8+ T cells. On average, CD8+ T cells showed more expanded clones than CD4+ T cells after ivuxolimab. The antigen specificity of the clonally expanded peripheral T cells was not determined. Low levels of normalized T-cell clonal expansion were also seen in some nonresponding patients.

The trial excluded patients who had a history of autoimmune disease or were on systemic immunosuppression. Peripheral blood for TCR sequencing was collected from all dose cohorts at baseline, on cycle 4 day 1, and on cycle 7 day 1. Samples were obtained from an open-label, multicenter, first-in-human phase I dose-escalation trial of ivuxolimab. Adults with locally advanced or metastatic head and neck squamous cell, hepatocellular, melanoma or renal cell carcinoma were enrolled in the trial. CD4+ and CD8+ T cells were sorted separately from peripheral blood before TCR sequencing. This clone was detected once. Its specific antigen is unknown. No much larger clone is present one base from it, and per-base qualities are unavailable. To sequence the TCRbeta CDR3 region, genomic DNA was isolated from the sorted cells. The immunoSEQ Assay was used to sequence the TCRbeta CDR3 regions. Held by TCRdb, this immuneACCESS table contains in-frame sequences only and omits some clones. Under half of the omission traces to an unresolved V gene where checked; the cause of the rest is unknown. The sample table holds about 22,000 clones, of which roughly 88% were seen once. Jointly, the top ten make up 35% to 40% of the sample.

Via the germline V gene, CDR1 is SGHRS and CDR2 YFSETQ. V was cut back by 2 bases and J by 4 bases, leaving a gap of 17 bases between them. The CDR3 sequence holds 16 residues, the cysteine and phenylalanine included. Kept here is only the CDR3 DNA, which spans 48 bases and is read in frame from base 1. In this chain, TRBV5-1 is recombined with TRBJ2-3, with the D assignment possibly TRBD1 or TRBD2, given 6 matching bases for each. The source material was CD4+ or CD8+ T cells sorted from blood, sampled in a trial of the OX40 agonist ivuxolimab. The sequence derives from an adult with an advanced solid tumor such as melanoma, head and neck, liver or kidney cancer. The nucleotides read TGCGCCAGCAGCTTTAGTTTAGGGGGGCGAGCAGATACGCAGTATTTT. This translates into CASSFSLGGRADTQYF.